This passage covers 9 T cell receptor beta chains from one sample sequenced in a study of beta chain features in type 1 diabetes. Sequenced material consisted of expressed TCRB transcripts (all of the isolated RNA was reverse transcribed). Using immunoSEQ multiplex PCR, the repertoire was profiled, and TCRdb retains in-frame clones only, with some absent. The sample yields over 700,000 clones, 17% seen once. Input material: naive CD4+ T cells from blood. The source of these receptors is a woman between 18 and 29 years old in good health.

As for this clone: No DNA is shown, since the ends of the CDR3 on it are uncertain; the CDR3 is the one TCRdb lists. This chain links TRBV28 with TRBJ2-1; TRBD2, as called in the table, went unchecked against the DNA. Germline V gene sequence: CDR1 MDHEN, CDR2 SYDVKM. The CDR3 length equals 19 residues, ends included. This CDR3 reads CASSAVLGTGLAGNNEQFF.

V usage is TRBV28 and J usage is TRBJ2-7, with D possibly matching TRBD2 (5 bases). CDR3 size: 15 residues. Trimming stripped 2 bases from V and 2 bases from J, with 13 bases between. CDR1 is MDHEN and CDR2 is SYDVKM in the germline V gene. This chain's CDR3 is CASSLTQLGAYEQYF. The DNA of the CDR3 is TGTGCCAGCAGTTTAACCCAGCTCGGGGCCTACGAGCAGTACTTC.

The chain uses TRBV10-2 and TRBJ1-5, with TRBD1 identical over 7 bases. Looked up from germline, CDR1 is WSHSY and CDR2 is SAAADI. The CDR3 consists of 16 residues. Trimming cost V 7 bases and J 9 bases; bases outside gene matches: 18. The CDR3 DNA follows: TGCGCCAGCAAGGATACGGGACAGATTACGGAAGGGCCCCAGCATTTT. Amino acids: CASKDTGQITEGPQHF.

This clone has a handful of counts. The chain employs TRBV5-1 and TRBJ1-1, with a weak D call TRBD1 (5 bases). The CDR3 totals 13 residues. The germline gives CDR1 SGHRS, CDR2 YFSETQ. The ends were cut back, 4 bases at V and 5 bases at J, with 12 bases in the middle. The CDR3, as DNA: TGCGCCAGCAGCGGGACGGGGTCGACTGAAGCTTTCTTT. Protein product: CASSGTGSTEAFF. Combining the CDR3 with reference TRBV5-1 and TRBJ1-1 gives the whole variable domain KAGVTQTPRYLIKTRGQQVTLSCSPISGHRSVSWYQQTPGQGLQFLFEYFSETQRNKGNFPGRFSGRQFSNSRSEMNVSTLELGDSALYLCASSGTGSTEAFFGQGTRLTVV.

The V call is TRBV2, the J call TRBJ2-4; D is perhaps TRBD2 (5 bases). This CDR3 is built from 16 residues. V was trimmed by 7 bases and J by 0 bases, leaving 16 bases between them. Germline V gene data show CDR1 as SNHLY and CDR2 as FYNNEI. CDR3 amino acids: CASTPEVLLAKNIQYF. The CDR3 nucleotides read TGTGCCAGCACCCCGGAGGTTCTTCTAGCCAAAAACATTCAGTACTTC.

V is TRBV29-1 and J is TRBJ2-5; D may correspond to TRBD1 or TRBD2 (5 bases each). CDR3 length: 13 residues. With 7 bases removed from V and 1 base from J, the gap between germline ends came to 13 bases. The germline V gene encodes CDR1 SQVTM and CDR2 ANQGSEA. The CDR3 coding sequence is TGCAGCGCTCCAAAGGGGAGCCAAGAGACCCAGTACTTC. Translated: CSAPKGSQETQYF. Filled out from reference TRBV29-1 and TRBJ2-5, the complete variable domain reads SAVISQKPSRDICQRGTSLTIQCQVDSQVTMMFWYRQQPGQSLTLIATANQGSEATYESGFVIDKFPISRPNLTFSTLTVSNMSPEDSSIYLCSAPKGSQETQYFGPGTRLLVL.

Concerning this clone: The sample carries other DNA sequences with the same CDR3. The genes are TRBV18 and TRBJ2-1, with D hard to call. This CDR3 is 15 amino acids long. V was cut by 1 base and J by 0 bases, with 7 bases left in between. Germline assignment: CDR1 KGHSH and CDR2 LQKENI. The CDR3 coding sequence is TGTGCCAGCTCACCACAGGGTAGCTCCTACAATGAGCAGTTCTTC. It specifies CASSPQGSSYNEQFF.

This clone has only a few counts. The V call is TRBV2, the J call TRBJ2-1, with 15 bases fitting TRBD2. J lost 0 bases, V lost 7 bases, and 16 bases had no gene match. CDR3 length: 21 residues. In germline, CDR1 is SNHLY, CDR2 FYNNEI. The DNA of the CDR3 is TGTGCCAGCATCCGAGCCAGGACTAGCGGGGGGGGATCAAACTCCTACAATGAGCAGTTCTTC. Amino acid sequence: CASIRARTSGGGSNSYNEQFF.

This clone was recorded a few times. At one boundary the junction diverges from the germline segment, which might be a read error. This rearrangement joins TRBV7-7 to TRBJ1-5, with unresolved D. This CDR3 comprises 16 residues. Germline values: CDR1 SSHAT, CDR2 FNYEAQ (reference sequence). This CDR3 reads CASSTPAKRSNQPQHF. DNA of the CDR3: TGTGCTAGCAGCACTCCAGCGAAAAGATCTAATCAGCCCCAGCATTTT.